Listed below are T cell receptor beta chains from one sample, sequenced in a study of cytomegalovirus exposure and HLA in healthy donors. Sequenced by immunoSEQ multiplex PCR; TCRdb stores in-frame clones only, minus some. The sample records about 130,000 clones, 9.7% being singletons. Sequenced material: PBMCs. Receptor source: a man in his fifties or sixties in good health and CMV-seronegative. Both conserved end residues are part of each CDR3. The order of the fields is J gene, V gene, CDR3 protein.

TRBJ2-7 TRBV28 CASSLQNSYEQYF
TRBJ1-2 TRBV7-2 CASSLDWDRGGYTF
TRBJ1-2 TRBV19 CASRVTDYGYTF
TRBJ1-5 TRBV7-6 CASSLGEGRQPQHF
TRBJ1-2 TRBV5-1 CASSLRQRADGYTF
TRBJ2-6 TRBV28 CASSLQGGGANVLTF
TRBJ2-7 TRBV4-2 CASSQEPAGRSYEQYF
TRBJ2-1 TRBV9 CASSVWVAGGPGEQFF
TRBJ2-1 TRBV5-1 CASSLVAEIYNEQFF
TRBJ2-2 TRBV9 CASTAGDYTGELFF
TRBJ1-4 TRBV11-2 CASSLGGGRGGEKLFF
TRBJ2-2 TRBV19 CASSVTGTGRSGELFF
TRBJ2-6 TRBV7-3 CASSLKDRGFSGANVLTF
TRBJ2-3 TRBV18 CASSRSSDRTDTQYF
TRBJ1-1 TRBV20-1 CSAGGNTEAFF
TRBJ1-4 TRBV9 CASSATATNEKLFF
TRBJ1-5 TRBV28 CASRLQGRSNQPQHF
TRBJ2-5 TRBV30 CAWSGQGLETQYF
TRBJ2-3 TRBV18 CASSPSGIPSTDTQYF
TRBJ1-5 TRBV19 CASSDRDSSYQPQHF
TRBJ1-1 TRBV18 CASSPTRGVGTEAFF
TRBJ1-1 TRBV19 CASSDLGTRVSKNTEAFF
TRBJ2-5 TRBV5-8 CASSLVGSGGRKTQYF
TRBJ1-2 TRBV7-8 CASSPGRDTSYGYTF
TRBJ2-1 TRBV5-1 CASNEQGSSYNEQFF
TRBJ1-1 TRBV4-1 CASSRNTGARGYTEAFF
TRBJ2-7 TRBV5-1 CASSLSREYEQYF
TRBJ1-2 TRBV29-1 CSATRSNYGYTF
TRBJ1-6 TRBV7-3 CASSPGLRSPLHF
TRBJ2-7 TRBV4-1 CASSLSLELEQYF
TRBJ1-4 TRBV5-1 CASSSPGTGNEKLFF
TRBJ2-7 TRBV5-1 CASSFRGGEDEQYF
TRBJ2-7 TRBV5-1 CASSSPRAGGSYEQYF
TRBJ2-3 TRBV6-1 CASSEKTSGEQGTQYF
TRBJ2-7 TRBV5-6 CASSLAPGTGAYEQYF
TRBJ1-5 TRBV19 CATSARRDQPQHF
TRBJ2-3 TRBV6-4 CASRNQGGSTDTQYF
TRBJ2-2 TRBV6-5 CASSYLKGVTGELFF
TRBJ1-1 TRBV29-1 CSVGRERNTEAFF
TRBJ2-3 TRBV7-4 CASSTDGGWAADTQYF
TRBJ2-7 TRBV5-1 CASSSEGLAGGSEQYF
TRBJ2-1 TRBV11-2 CASSPSPGYEQFF
TRBJ1-1 TRBV18 CASSTQQGEAFF
TRBJ1-6 TRBV5-6 CASSLGSSPRDYNSPLHF
TRBJ1-1 TRBV10-3 CAIRSRTGETEAFF
TRBJ1-3 TRBV6-1 CASSDRGRGNTIYF
TRBJ1-3 TRBV30 CAWSGDSVLSGNTIYF
TRBJ1-1 TRBV5-1 CASSLGGGETTEAFF
TRBJ1-4 TRBV6-5 CASRRQASTDEKLFF
TRBJ1-2 TRBV25-1 CASSEFLDGTGKDYGYTF
TRBJ1-2 TRBV7-9 CASSRKGGGHGYTF
TRBJ1-1 TRBV5-4 CASSLVPQGVLDTEAFF
TRBJ1-5 TRBV28 CASTQGFGNQPQHF